Shown below are 20 T cell receptor beta chains from a single sample sequenced in a study of blood T cells in healthy people across ages. Combining a sample-barcoded 5' primer with a J-beta primer mix, a second PCR ran for about 7 to 11 cycles. Each CDR3 protein gets one entry after TCRdb re-called the 5' RACE reads with MiXCR. The sample has about 670,000 distinct CDR3 sequences, roughly half seen once; the top ten hold approximately 12%. Sequenced sample: blood. The receptors shown here come from a woman older than 75 in good health.

This clonotype was picked up many times. The V call is TRBV7-2, the J call TRBJ2-3; unclear D gene. The CDR3 extends over 13 amino acids. V was pared by 7 bases and J by 0 bases, with 8 bases between. CDR1 SGHTA and CDR2 FQGNSA come from the germline V gene. This chain's CDR3 is CASTWASTDTQYF. The CDR3 bases are TGTGCCAGCACCTGGGCGAGCACAGATACGCAGTATTTT.

The chain is built from TRBV5-1 and TRBJ2-1; D unclear. Germline-derived CDR1 and CDR2 are SGHRS and YFSETQ. The CDR3 has 13 amino acids. Trimming shortened V by 0 bases and J by 5 bases, and 6 bases separated the two germline ends. CDR3 amino acids: CASSLGNNNEQFF. The CDR3 nucleotides read TGCGCCAGCAGCTTGGGGAACAACAATGAGCAGTTCTTC.

This clonotype has just one count. This rearrangement joins TRBV7-2 to TRBJ2-3; the match to TRBD2 covers 8 bases. Germline CDR1 and CDR2: SGHTA and FQGNSA. J was trimmed by 5 bases and V by 7 bases; bases with no gene match: 8. The CDR3 runs to 14 residues. CDR3: CASMRSGSGDTQYF. Here the CDR3 DNA reads TGTGCCAGCATGAGAAGCGGGAGTGGAGATACGCAGTATTTT.

This clonotype was seen more than once but under ten times. This chain links TRBV28 with TRBJ2-1; TRBD2 aligns across 10 bases. CDR1 MDHEN and CDR2 SYDVKM come from the germline V gene. The CDR3 is 15 residues long. The V and J ends lost 1 base and 6 bases, in that order; junction bases with no gene match: 3. In DNA, the CDR3 is TGTGCCAGCAGTTTATCCCTAGCGGGAGCCAATGAGCAGTTCTTC. Its protein product is CASSLSLAGANEQFF.

V and J are TRBV4-3 and TRBJ2-7, with D tentatively TRBD2 (7 bases). Germline V gives CDR1 LGHNA, CDR2 YSLEER. This CDR3 comprises 15 residues. V was trimmed by 0 bases and J by 4 bases, leaving 13 bases between them. In nucleotides, the CDR3 is TGCGCCAGCAGCCAAGAGGGCAGGGGAGGGTACGAGCAGTACTTC. This gives the protein CASSQEGRGGYEQYF.

The V and J genes are TRBV25-1 and TRBJ2-2; no clear D. Trimming pared 5 bases from V and 5 bases from J, leaving 15 bases between. Germline CDR1 reads MGHDK; CDR2 reads SYGVNS. This CDR3 is 15 amino acids long. The CDR3 is CASSRLETYTGELFF. CDR3 sequence (DNA): TGTGCCAGCAGTCGTCTCGAGACCTATACCGGGGAGCTGTTTTTT.

The rearrangement links TRBV20-1 to TRBJ2-3; D perhaps matches TRBD1 (5 bases). Trimming stripped 4 bases from V and 2 bases from J, with 13 bases between. This CDR3 contains 14 residues. The germline gives CDR1 DFQATT, CDR2 SNEGSKA (reference sequence). The CDR3 coding sequence is TGCAGTGCTAAAAGGACACCCGACACAGATACGCAGTATTTT. The encoded protein is CSAKRTPDTDTQYF.

The genes are TRBV29-1 and TRBJ2-5; D is possibly TRBD2 (5 bases). Germline CDR1 and CDR2: SQVTM and ANQGSEA. The CDR3 has 14 residues. The CDR3 bases are TGCAGTTCCTCGCGAGGGATTACCCACAATGAGCAGTACTTC. This gives the protein CSSSRGITHNEQYF.

This chain joins TRBV4-2 and TRBJ2-4; D remains unclear. Judging by the DNA end, TRBJ2-7 fits better; the J call may be wrong. The V gene's germline CDR1 is LGHNA and CDR2 YNFKEQ. CDR3 length: 15 residues. In DNA, the CDR3 is TGTGCCAGCAGCCAAGATCTGACAAGCGCCCGCGAGCAGTACTTC. Protein product: CASSQDLTSAREQYF.

This clonotype has only a few counts. This could be a read error, since a much larger clone is one nucleotide away. The rearrangement links TRBV5-1 to TRBJ2-4, with D uncertain. Trimming took 4 bases from V and 5 from J, leaving 13 bases between them. CDR3 length: 14 amino acids. The germline CDR1 and CDR2 sequences are SGHRS and YFSETQ. CDR3 coding DNA: TGCGCCAGCAGCGTGGTGGGCAAGGAAAACATTCAGTACTTC. This sequence encodes CASSVVGKENIQYF.

The CDR3 reads CSVVAGTSRYEQYF. The CDR3 bases are TGCAGCGTTGTTGCGGGAACCTCCCGCTACGAGCAGTACTTC. V gene TRBV29-1 combines with J gene TRBJ2-5, with a possible D match to TRBD2 (6 bases). The assigned J gene may be wrong: the sequence end matches TRBJ2-7 better. The CDR3 has 14 amino acids. Germline V lookup: CDR1 SQVTM, CDR2 ANQGSEA.

This clonotype was observed once. The genes are TRBV12-3 or TRBV12-4 and TRBJ2-5, with 13 bases matching TRBD2. J gave up 0 bases and V 6 bases, and 16 bases lay outside the gene matches. There are 20 residues in the CDR3. The CDR3 region is CASSQTSRGLAGPYQETQYF. The CDR3, as DNA: TGTGCCAGCAGCCAAACGTCCAGGGGACTAGCGGGACCGTACCAAGAGACCCAGTACTTC.

The J gene is TRBJ1-5, the V gene TRBV27; 7 bases line up with TRBD1. The CDR3 length is 14 residues. The V segment lost 2 bases and the J segment 7 bases; nucleotides outside the gene matches: 5. Germline V CDR1 and CDR2: MNHEY, SMNVEV (reference sequence). CDR3 DNA sequence: TGTGCCAGCAGTTTAAGACAGGGAGACCAGCCCCAGCATTTT. It yields the protein CASSLRQGDQPQHF.

The V and J genes are TRBV5-1 and TRBJ2-1; D not resolved. The CDR3 has 13 amino acids. The germline V gene encodes CDR1 SGHRS and CDR2 YFSETQ. V lost 7 bases to trimming and J lost 10 bases, with 18 bases between them. The CDR3 nucleotides read TGCGCCAGCGGCGGCGTGGAGCGAAACGAGCAGTTCTTC. This translates into CASGGVERNEQFF. The full variable domain, rest sourced from reference TRBV5-1 and TRBJ2-1, is KAGVTQTPRYLIKTRGQQVTLSCSPISGHRSVSWYQQTPGQGLQFLFEYFSETQRNKGNFPGRFSGRQFSNSRSEMNVSTLELGDSALYLCASGGVERNEQFFGPGTRLTVL.

In regard to this clonotype: A much larger clone lies a single base off, so this may be a read error. The V and J genes are TRBV20-1 and TRBJ2-5; D remains unclear. V lost 1 base and J lost 3, with 6 bases in between. CDR1 and CDR2 from the germline V gene are DFQATT and SNEGSKA (reference sequence). CDR3 length: 12 amino acids. The CDR3 DNA is TGCAGTGCTAGAGTCGGAAAAGAGACCCAGTACTTC. Translated, it gives CSARVGKETQYF.

This clonotype has ten or more counts. The J gene is TRBJ2-7, the V gene TRBV29-1; D is unclear. CDR3 length: 13 residues. The V and J ends lost 4 bases and 2 bases respectively, with 12 bases between them. CDR1 and CDR2 from the germline V gene are SQVTM and ANQGSEA. As DNA, the CDR3 is TGCAGCGTTGGCGGAGCTGGGACCTACGAGCAGTACTTC. Its translation: CSVGGAGTYEQYF.

The V call is TRBV12-3 or TRBV12-4, the J call TRBJ2-7, with 14 bases matching TRBD2. V shed 2 bases, J shed 1 base, and the junction held 10 bases outside the gene matches. The CDR3 is 19 residues long. In nucleotides, the CDR3 is TGTGCCAGCAGTTTAAGACTAGCGGGAGGGCCTAGCATGTCCTACGAGCAGTACTTC. Translation gives CASSLRLAGGPSMSYEQYF.

This clonotype was seen ten or more times. V is TRBV29-1 and J is TRBJ2-7; maybe TRBD2 (6 bases). Trimming shortened V by 6 bases and J by 3 bases, and 15 bases separated the two germline ends. CDR3 length equals 13 residues. Germline assignment: CDR1 SQVTM and CDR2 ANQGSEA. The CDR3 DNA reads TGCAGCGTGGCGGGGTTTGAAGGCTACGAGCAGTACTTC. Translation: CSVAGFEGYEQYF.

At least ten counts were recorded for this clonotype. The gene calls are TRBV29-1 and TRBJ2-5, with D unresolved. The CDR3 has 10 amino acids. Germline loops: CDR1 SQVTM, CDR2 ANQGSEA. Trimming stripped 6 bases from V and 1 base from J, with 3 bases between. This CDR3 is CSVGQETQYF. The CDR3, as DNA: TGCAGCGTCGGCCAAGAGACCCAGTACTTC.

CDR3 nucleotides: TGTGCCACCAGCAGAGAGGGCGATCAGCCCCAGCATTTT. Protein sequence: CATSREGDQPQHF. This sequence joins TRBV15 and TRBJ1-5; D uncertain. The CDR3 is 13 amino acids. Germline CDR1 reads LNHNV; CDR2 reads YYDKDF (reference sequence). V dropped 0 bases and J dropped 5 bases, with 5 bases sitting between them. Using reference TRBV15 and TRBJ1-5 for the parts outside the CDR3, the full variable domain is DAMVIQNPRYQVTQFGKPVTLSCSQTLNHNVMYWYQQKSSQAPKLLFHYYDKDFNNEADTPDNFQSRRPNTSFCFLDIRSPGLGDTAMYLCATSREGDQPQHFGDGTRLSIL.